This T cell receptor beta chain was sequenced for a study of blood T cell repertoires in COVID-19. About the research overall: Sources were T cells, B-cell-depleted T cells, or PBMCs; the material itself was cDNA or gDNA.

The length of the CDR3 is 14 residues. Per the original data handling: Reference gene primers were amplified, and this amplification served to estimate nucleated cell counts. Only in-frame clones appear in the TCRdb table, and some are missing; sequencing was by immunoSEQ multiplex PCR. The V and J calls and clone size were taken over from that table, and D and trimming were inferred from the DNA. In the table there are about 78,000 clones, approximately 88% of which are singletons. This receptor was identified in a woman of 80 years or more with active or convalescent COVID-19. Sequencing was done on a sample of peripheral blood. V gene TRBV21-1 combines with J gene TRBJ2-1; the tabulated D call, TRBD2, remains unverified against the DNA. TRBV21-1 is a known pseudogene. CDR3 coding DNA: TGTGCCAGCGTCCGGCGGCGGGATGGCAATGAGCAGTTCTTC. It specifies CASVRRRDGNEQFF.